This paragraph covers one T cell receptor beta chain sequence. The data stem from a study of blood T cells in healthy people across ages. The germline V and J ends were trimmed by 0 bases and 2 bases, with 12 bases remaining between them. The CDR3 consists of 15 residues. Germline V gene sequence: CDR1 DFQATT, CDR2 SNEGSKA (reference sequence). Alongside a J-beta primer mix, a sample-barcoded 5' primer served in a second PCR lasting 7 to 11 cycles. TCRdb independently ran MiXCR on the 5' RACE reads; one entry per CDR3 protein. The table shows some 1,800,000 distinct CDR3 sequences, with more than 35% occurring only once.

The sequencing input was blood. This sequence was found in a human donor in good health. The gene calls are TRBV20-1 and TRBJ2-3; D is possibly TRBD2 (7 bases). CDR3 sequence (DNA): TGCAGTGCTAGAGATAGGGGGGGCCCCACAGATACGCAGTATTTT. As protein: CSARDRGGPTDTQYF.